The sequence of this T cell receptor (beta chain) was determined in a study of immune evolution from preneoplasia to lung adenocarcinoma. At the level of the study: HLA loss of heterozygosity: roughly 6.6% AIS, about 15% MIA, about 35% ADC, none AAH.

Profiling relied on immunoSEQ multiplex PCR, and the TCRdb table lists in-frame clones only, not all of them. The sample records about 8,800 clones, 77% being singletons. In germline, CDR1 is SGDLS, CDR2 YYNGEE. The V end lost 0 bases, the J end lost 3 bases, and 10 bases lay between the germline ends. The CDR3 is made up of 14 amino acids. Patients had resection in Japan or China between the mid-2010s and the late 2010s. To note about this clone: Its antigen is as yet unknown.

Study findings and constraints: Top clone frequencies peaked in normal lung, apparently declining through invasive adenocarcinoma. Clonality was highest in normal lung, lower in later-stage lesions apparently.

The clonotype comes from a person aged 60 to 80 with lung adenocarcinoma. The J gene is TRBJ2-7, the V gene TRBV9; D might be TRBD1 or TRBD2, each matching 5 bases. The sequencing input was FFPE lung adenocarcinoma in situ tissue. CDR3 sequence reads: CASSVGWDGYEQYF. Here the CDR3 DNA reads TGTGCCAGCAGCGTAGGTTGGGACGGCTACGAGCAGTACTTC.